This TCR beta chain was found in a study of OX40 agonist ivuxolimab in advanced cancers. Trimming cost V 3 bases and J 0 bases; bases outside gene matches: 5. This CDR3 has 15 residues. Germline V lookup: CDR1 SGDLS, CDR2 YYNGEE. Assay: immunoSEQ multiplex PCR; the TCRdb copy retains only in-frame clones and omits some. The table records about 32,000 clones, about 89% of them present only once. This clone was detected once. The TCR originated in an adult with an advanced solid tumor such as melanoma, head and neck, liver or kidney cancer. The starting material was CD4+ or CD8+ T cells sorted from blood, obtained in a trial of the OX40 agonist ivuxolimab. The V and J genes are TRBV9 and TRBJ2-5; TRBD1 matches at 7 bases. CDR3 in amino acids: CASSARGLNQETQYF. The CDR3 nucleotides are TGTGCCAGCAGCGCCAGGGGGTTAAACCAAGAGACCCAGTACTTC.